These 15 T cell receptor beta chains were all obtained from the same sample, sequenced in a study of PD-L1 blockade in urothelial cancer. Sequencing was performed with immunoSEQ multiplex PCR; in TCRdb, only in-frame clones are kept and a portion is missing. The sample records over 50,000 clones, 70% to 90% being singletons. The sample in question was PBMCs, obtained around atezolizumab (anti-PD-L1) treatment. The origin of the receptors is a man aged 45-65 years with urothelial cancer.

The chain uses TRBV2 and TRBJ2-7, with 8 positions matching TRBD1. J was trimmed by 1 base and V by 4 bases; bases with no gene match: 3. CDR1 and CDR2 (germline): SNHLY, FYNNEI. The CDR3 is 14 residues long. CDR3 in amino acids: CASSVDRESYEQYF. The CDR3 DNA reads as TGTGCCAGCAGTGTGGACAGGGAATCCTACGAGCAGTACTTC.

The CDR3 protein is CASSPWGTGAARSNEQYF. CDR3 nucleotide sequence: TGTGCCAGTAGCCCCTGGGGGACAGGGGCTGCTAGGAGCAACGAGCAGTACTTC. J is TRBJ2-7 and V is TRBV19, with 10 bases aligning to TRBD1. After removal of 6 bases from V and 5 bases from J, the junction contained 19 bases not matched to a gene. Germline V gene sequence: CDR1 LNHDA, CDR2 SQIVND (reference sequence). The CDR3 length is 18 residues.

The chain is built from TRBV5-5 and TRBJ1-2, with D maybe TRBD1 (5 bases). Germline CDR1 is SGHKS and CDR2 is YYEKEE (reference sequence). The CDR3 is 13 amino acids. The V end was cut by 3 bases, the J end by 8 bases, with 14 bases between. The CDR3 bases are TGTGCCAGCAGCTACTTGGGGGAGGTGGGCTACACCTTC. Protein sequence: CASSYLGEVGYTF.

The DNA for the CDR3 is TGTGCCACCCGACAGGGCCTTTATGGCTACACCTTC. Translating it yields CATRQGLYGYTF. V usage is TRBV28 and J usage is TRBJ1-2, with TRBD1 matching over 7 bases. J gave up 5 bases and V 10 bases, and 7 bases lay outside the gene matches. The CDR3 covers 12 residues. Germline V gene lookup returns CDR1 MDHEN and CDR2 SYDVKM.

The chain carries TRBV19 and TRBJ2-1, with TRBD1 as a possible D gene (6 bases). The germline CDR1 and CDR2 sequences are LNHDA and SQIVND (reference sequence). Trimming removed 0 bases from V and 8 bases from J, with 11 bases in between. CDR3 length equals 14 residues. The CDR3 loop reads CASSIDLGAYEQFF. The CDR3 DNA follows: TGTGCCAGTAGTATAGATCTGGGGGCATATGAGCAGTTCTTC.

The rearrangement links TRBV9 to TRBJ2-1, with a possible D match to TRBD1 (6 bases). The CDR3 spans 16 residues. Between the trimmed V and J ends, which lost 0 bases and 2 bases, there was a span of 12 bases. Germline V CDR1 and CDR2: SGDLS, YYNGEE. The CDR3 DNA reads TGTGCCAGCAGCGTAGCTTCTTGGACAGCCTACAATGAGCAGTTCTTC. Translating gives CASSVASWTAYNEQFF.

This clone came up once. The V and J genes are TRBV5-1 and TRBJ1-2; 10 bases fit TRBD1. In germline, CDR1 is SGHRS, CDR2 YFSETQ. V lost 4 bases to trimming and J lost 5 bases; unmatched junction nucleotides: 5. The CDR3 length is 14 residues. The CDR3 DNA sequence: TGCGCCAGCAGCGGGGACAGGGGTACTTATGGCTACACCTTC. Translation gives CASSGDRGTYGYTF.

This clone was counted between two and nine times. Other DNA sequences in the same sample also yield this CDR3. The rearrangement links TRBV9 to TRBJ2-5; 12 bases are a match to TRBD2. Trimming took 4 bases from V and 5 from J; bases not matched to a gene: 3. The length of the CDR3 is 14 residues. Germline-derived CDR1 and CDR2 are SGDLS and YYNGEE. This CDR3 reads CASSPGTSGETQYF. DNA for the CDR3: TGTGCCAGCAGCCCAGGGACTAGCGGGGAGACCCAGTACTTC.

The rearrangement links TRBV28 to TRBJ2-7, with D perhaps matching TRBD2 (5 bases). With 5 bases removed from V and 6 bases from J, the gap between germline ends came to 11 bases. Germline V lookup: CDR1 MDHEN, CDR2 SYDVKM. The CDR3 has 12 amino acids. This CDR3 is CASSPSGVEQYF. CDR3 sequence (DNA): TGTGCCAGCAGTCCATCCGGGGTCGAGCAGTACTTC. Filled out from reference TRBV28 and TRBJ2-7, the complete variable domain reads DVKVTQSSRYLVKRTGEKVFLECVQDMDHENMFWYRQDPGLGLRLIYFSYDVKMKEKGDIPEGYSVSREKKERFSLILESASTNQTSMYLCASSPSGVEQYFGPGTRLTVT.

This chain joins TRBV6-1 and TRBJ1-5; D is ambiguous. Germline V gives CDR1 MNHNS, CDR2 SASEGT. CDR3 length equals 15 residues. Trimming left V 1 base short and J 4 bases short, with 11 bases between. CDR3 protein: CASSEGLTGNQPQHF. The CDR3 bases are TGTGCCAGCAGTGAAGGTCTTACGGGTAATCAGCCCCAGCATTTT.

This clone has a single count. The chain recombines TRBV11-1 with TRBJ1-1, with 11 bases that match TRBD1. V trimming: 5 bases; J trimming: 6 bases; junction bases outside the gene matches: 8. The CDR3 is made up of 15 amino acids. Germline V gene sequence: CDR1 SGHAT, CDR2 FQDESV (reference sequence). The CDR3, as DNA: TGTGCCAGCAGCACCCCGGGACAGGGGGTTTCTGAAGCTTTCTTT. Its protein is CASSTPGQGVSEAFF.

The rearrangement joins TRBV30 to TRBJ1-2; TRBD1 matches 8 bases. The CDR3 length is 13 residues. Germline CDR1 is GTSNPN and CDR2 is SVGIG (reference sequence). Trimming cost V 1 base and J 6 bases; bases outside gene matches: 4. CDR3 sequence (DNA): TGTGCCTGGAGTGACAGGGGGGTAAATGGCTACACCTTC. It translates to CAWSDRGVNGYTF.

V usage is TRBV7-9 and J usage is TRBJ2-5, with D possibly being TRBD1 (5 bases). Trimming took 5 bases from V and 5 from J, leaving 21 bases between them. Germline lookup yields CDR1 SEHNR and CDR2 FQNEAQ (reference sequence). The CDR3 extends over 16 amino acids. The CDR3 DNA is TGTGCCAGCAGCCCCAGACCATCCCTCAGGGTGGAGACCCAGTACTTC. This codes for CASSPRPSLRVETQYF.

The chain links TRBV5-1 to TRBJ1-6, with 9 bases identical to TRBD1. V lost 0 bases and J lost 10; bases outside the gene matches: 5. The CDR3 sequence is 15 residues long. The V gene's germline CDR1 is SGHRS and CDR2 YFSETQ. The DNA for the CDR3 is TGCGCCAGCAGCTTGGAGACAGGGGGAAAATCACCCCTCCACTTT. This encodes CASSLETGGKSPLHF.

The rearrangement joins TRBV6-6 to TRBJ2-1; TRBD2 aligns across 9 bases. The V and J ends lost 8 bases and 9 bases, in that order; junction bases with no gene match: 11. Germline-derived CDR1 and CDR2 are MNHNY and SVGAGI (reference sequence). The CDR3 has 14 residues. CDR3 region: CASETSSGMGEQFF. The CDR3 DNA is TGTGCCAGCGAGACCTCTAGCGGGATGGGTGAGCAGTTCTTC.